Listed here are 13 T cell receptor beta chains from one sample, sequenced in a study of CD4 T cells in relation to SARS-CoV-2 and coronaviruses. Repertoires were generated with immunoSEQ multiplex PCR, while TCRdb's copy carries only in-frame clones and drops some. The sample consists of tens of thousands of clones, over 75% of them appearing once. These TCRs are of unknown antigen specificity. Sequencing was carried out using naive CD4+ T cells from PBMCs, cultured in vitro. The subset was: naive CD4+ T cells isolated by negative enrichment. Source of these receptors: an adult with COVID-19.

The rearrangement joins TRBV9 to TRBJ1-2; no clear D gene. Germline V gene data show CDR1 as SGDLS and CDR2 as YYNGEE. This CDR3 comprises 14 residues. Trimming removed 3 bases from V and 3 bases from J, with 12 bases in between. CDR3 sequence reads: CASSAPGGYYGYTF. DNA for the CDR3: TGTGCCAGCAGCGCCCCGGGAGGATACTATGGCTACACCTTC. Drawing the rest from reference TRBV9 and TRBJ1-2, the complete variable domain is DSGVTQTPKHLITATGQRVTLRCSPRSGDLSVYWYQQSLDQGLQFLIQYYNGEERAKGNILERFSAQQFPDLHSELNLSSLELGDSALYFCASSAPGGYYGYTFGSGTRLTVV.

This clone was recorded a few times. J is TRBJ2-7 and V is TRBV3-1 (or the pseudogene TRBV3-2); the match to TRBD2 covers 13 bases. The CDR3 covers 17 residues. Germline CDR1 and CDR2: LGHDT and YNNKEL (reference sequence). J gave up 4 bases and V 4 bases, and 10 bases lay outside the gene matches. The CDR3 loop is CASSPSTSGRAGYEQYF. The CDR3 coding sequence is TGTGCCAGCAGCCCATCTACTAGCGGGAGGGCCGGGTACGAGCAGTACTTC.

DNA for the CDR3: TGTGCCAGCAGCCAAGATTTGGGCTTCCGAGGGGGACTAGCGGGGCACAATGAGCAGTTCTTC. Translating it yields CASSQDLGFRGGLAGHNEQFF. The chain couples TRBV4-2 to TRBJ2-1; 13 bases align to TRBD2. Germline V gene sequence: CDR1 LGHNA, CDR2 YNFKEQ. Unmatched junction bases numbered 16, after V lost 0 bases and J lost 5 bases. The CDR3 totals 21 residues.

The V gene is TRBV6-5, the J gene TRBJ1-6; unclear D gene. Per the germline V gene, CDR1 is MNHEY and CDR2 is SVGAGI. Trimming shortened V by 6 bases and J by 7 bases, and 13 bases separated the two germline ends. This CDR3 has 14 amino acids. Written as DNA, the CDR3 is TGTGCCAGCAGAAACGCCGGATTCAATTCACCCCTCCACTTT. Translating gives CASRNAGFNSPLHF.

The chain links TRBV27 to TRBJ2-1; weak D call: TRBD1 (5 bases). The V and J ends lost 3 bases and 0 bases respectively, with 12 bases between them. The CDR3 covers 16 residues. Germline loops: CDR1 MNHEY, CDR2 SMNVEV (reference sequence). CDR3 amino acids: CASSFKRGFSYNEQFF. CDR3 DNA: TGTGCCAGCAGTTTTAAAAGGGGTTTCTCCTACAATGAGCAGTTCTTC.

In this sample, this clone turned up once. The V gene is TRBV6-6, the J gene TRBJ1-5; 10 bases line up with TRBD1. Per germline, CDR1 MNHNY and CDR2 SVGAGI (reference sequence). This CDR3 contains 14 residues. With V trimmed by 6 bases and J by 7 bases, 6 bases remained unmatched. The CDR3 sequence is CASREGTGAQPQHF. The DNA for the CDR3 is TGTGCCAGCAGAGAGGGGACAGGGGCGCAGCCCCAGCATTTT.

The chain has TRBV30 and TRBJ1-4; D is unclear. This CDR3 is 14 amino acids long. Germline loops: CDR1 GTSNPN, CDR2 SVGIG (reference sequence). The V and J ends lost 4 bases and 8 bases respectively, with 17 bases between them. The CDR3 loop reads CAWKLSWTSEKLFF. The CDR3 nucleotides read TGTGCCTGGAAGTTGTCGTGGACGAGCGAAAAACTGTTTTTT. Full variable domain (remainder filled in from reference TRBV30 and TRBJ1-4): SQTIHQWPATLVQPVGSPLSLECTVEGTSNPNLYWYRQAAGRGLQLLFYSVGIGQISSEVPQNLSASRPQDRQFILSSKKLLLSDSGFYLCAWKLSWTSEKLFFGSGTQLSVL.

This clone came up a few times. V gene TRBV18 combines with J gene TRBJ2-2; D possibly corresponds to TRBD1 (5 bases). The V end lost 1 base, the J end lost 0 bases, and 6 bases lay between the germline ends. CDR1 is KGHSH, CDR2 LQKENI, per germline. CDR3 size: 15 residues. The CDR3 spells CASSPRGANTGELFF. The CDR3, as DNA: TGTGCCAGCTCACCACGGGGCGCGAACACCGGGGAGCTGTTTTTT.

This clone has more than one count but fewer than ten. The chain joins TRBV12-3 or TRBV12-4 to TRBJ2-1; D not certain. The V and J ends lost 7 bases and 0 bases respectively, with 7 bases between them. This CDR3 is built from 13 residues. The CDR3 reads CASTPSSYNEQFF. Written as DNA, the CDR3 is TGTGCCAGCACTCCCAGCTCCTACAATGAGCAGTTCTTC.

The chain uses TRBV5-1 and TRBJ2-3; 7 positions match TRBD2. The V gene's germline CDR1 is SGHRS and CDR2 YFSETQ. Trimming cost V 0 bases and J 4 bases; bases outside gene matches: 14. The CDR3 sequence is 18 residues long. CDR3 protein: CASSLVQSSGKGADTQYF. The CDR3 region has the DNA TGCGCCAGCAGCTTGGTGCAGTCTAGCGGAAAAGGGGCAGATACGCAGTATTTT.

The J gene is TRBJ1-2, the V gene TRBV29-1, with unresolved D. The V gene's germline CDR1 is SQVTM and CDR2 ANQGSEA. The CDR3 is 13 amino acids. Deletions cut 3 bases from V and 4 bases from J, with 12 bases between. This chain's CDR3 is CSVDKGTVYGYTF. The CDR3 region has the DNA TGCAGCGTTGATAAGGGCACGGTCTATGGCTACACCTTC.

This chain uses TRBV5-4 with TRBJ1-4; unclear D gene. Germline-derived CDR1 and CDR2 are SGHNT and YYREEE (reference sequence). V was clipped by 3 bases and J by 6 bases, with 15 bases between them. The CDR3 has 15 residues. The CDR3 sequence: CASSSGLAEHEKLFF. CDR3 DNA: TGTGCCAGCAGCTCGGGCTTGGCGGAACATGAAAAACTGTTTTTT.

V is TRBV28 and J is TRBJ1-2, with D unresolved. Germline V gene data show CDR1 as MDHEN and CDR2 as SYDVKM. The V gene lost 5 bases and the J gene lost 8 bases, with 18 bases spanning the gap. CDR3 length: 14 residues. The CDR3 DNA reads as TGTGCCAGCAGTCAGTACGCAGGATACTTAGGCTACACCTTC. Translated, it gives CASSQYAGYLGYTF.